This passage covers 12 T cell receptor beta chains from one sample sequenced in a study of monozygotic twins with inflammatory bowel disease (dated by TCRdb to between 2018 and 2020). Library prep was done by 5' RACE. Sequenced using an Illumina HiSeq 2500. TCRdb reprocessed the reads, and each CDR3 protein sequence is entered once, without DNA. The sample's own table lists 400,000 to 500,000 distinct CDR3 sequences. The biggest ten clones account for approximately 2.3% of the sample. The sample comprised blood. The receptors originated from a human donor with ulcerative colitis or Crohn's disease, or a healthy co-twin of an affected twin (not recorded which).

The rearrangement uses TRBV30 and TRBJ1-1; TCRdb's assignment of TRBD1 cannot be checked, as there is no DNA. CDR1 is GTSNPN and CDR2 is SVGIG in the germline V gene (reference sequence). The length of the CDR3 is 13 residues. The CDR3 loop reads CAWSFGGITEAFF.

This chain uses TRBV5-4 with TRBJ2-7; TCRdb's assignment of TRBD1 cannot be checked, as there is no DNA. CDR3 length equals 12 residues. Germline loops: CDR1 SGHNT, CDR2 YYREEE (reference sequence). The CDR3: CASSSRDHEQYF.

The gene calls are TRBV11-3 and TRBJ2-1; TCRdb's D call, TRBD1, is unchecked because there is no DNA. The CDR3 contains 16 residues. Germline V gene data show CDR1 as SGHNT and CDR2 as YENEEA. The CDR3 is CASSQEGGGKFDEQFF.

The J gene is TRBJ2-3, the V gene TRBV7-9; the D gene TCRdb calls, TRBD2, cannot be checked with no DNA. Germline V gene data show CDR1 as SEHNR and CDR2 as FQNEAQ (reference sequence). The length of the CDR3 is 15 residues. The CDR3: CASSFIAGFTDTQYF.

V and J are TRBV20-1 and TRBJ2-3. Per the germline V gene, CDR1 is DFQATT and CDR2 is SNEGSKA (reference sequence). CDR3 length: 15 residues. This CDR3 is CSLRVAVMSTDTQYF.

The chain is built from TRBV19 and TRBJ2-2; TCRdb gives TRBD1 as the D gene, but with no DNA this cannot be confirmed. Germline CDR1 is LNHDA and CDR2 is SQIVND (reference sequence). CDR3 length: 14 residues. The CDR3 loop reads CASSFDRVSGELFF.

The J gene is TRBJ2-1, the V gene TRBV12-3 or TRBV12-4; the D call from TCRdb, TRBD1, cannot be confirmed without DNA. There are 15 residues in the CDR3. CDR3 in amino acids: CASSLKAKGRNEQVF.

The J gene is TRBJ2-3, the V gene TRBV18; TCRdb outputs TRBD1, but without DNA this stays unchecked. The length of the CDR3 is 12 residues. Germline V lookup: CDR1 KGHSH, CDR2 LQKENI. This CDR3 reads CASSQGLNTQYF.

The CDR3 loop reads CASSRTGLDNEQFF. The chain uses TRBV5-1 and TRBJ2-1; the TRBD1 assignment by TCRdb is unverifiable without DNA. Germline CDR1 is SGHRS and CDR2 is YFSETQ. The CDR3 extends over 14 amino acids.

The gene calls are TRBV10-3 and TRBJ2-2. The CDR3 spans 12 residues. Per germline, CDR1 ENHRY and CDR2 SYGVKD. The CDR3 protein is CASGENTGELFF.

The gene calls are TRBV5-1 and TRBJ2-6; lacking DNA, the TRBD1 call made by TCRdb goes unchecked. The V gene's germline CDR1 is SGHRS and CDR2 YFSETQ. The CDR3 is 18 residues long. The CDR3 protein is CASNPGQGAASGANVLTF.

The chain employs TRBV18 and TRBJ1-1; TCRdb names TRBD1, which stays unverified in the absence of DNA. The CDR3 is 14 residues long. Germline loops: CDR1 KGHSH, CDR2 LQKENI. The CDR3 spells CASSPLQGNTEAFF. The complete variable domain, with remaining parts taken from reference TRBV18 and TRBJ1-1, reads NAGVMQNPRHLVRRRGQEARLRCSPMKGHSHVYWYRQLPEEGLKFMVYLQKENIIDESGMPKERFSAEFPKEGPSILRIQQVVRGDSAAYFCASSPLQGNTEAFFGQGTRLTVV.